This entry lists 4 T cell receptor beta chains sequenced from one sample in a study of blood T cell repertoires in COVID-19. Method: immunoSEQ multiplex PCR; TCRdb's copy keeps in-frame clones and lacks some. The sample consists of 200,000 to 300,000 clones, approximately 89% of them appearing once. The sequenced sample consisted of PBMCs or T cells enriched from blood (not recorded which). The receptor source for this set is a woman aged 40 to 55 with acute COVID-19.

The gene calls are TRBV2 and TRBJ2-2; D gene unclear. V lost 4 bases, J lost 6 bases, and 12 bases lay in between. Germline values: CDR1 SNHLY, CDR2 FYNNEI. The CDR3 runs 14 residues. CDR3 sequence reads: CASSAQVFAGELFF. In DNA, the CDR3 is TGTGCCAGCAGTGCGCAGGTTTTTGCCGGGGAGCTGTTTTTT.

This chain joins TRBV12-3 or TRBV12-4 and TRBJ2-3; no clear D gene. Trimming left V 3 bases short and J 5 bases short, with 3 bases between. The CDR3 has 11 amino acids. The CDR3 protein is CASSFGDTQYF. The CDR3 coding sequence is TGTGCCAGCAGTTTCGGAGATACGCAGTATTTT.

The chain links TRBV27 to TRBJ2-1; possible D gene TRBD1, 5 bases. The CDR3 has 15 amino acids. The germline V gene encodes CDR1 MNHEY and CDR2 SMNVEV (reference sequence). V lost 4 bases and J lost 0, with 10 bases in between. CDR3 in DNA: TGTGCCAGCAGTTCTATCAGGGCCTCCTACAATGAGCAGTTCTTC. Protein sequence: CASSSIRASYNEQFF.

This clone was detected a few times. The chain is built from TRBV5-1 and TRBJ1-1, with 8 bases aligning to TRBD1. CDR1 and CDR2 from the germline V gene are SGHRS and YFSETQ. CDR3 length equals 14 residues. V dropped 2 bases and J dropped 5; count of bases not matched to a gene: 5. The CDR3 loop reads CASSFRQGWTEAFF. CDR3 DNA sequence: TGCGCCAGCAGCTTCAGACAGGGGTGGACTGAAGCTTTCTTT.